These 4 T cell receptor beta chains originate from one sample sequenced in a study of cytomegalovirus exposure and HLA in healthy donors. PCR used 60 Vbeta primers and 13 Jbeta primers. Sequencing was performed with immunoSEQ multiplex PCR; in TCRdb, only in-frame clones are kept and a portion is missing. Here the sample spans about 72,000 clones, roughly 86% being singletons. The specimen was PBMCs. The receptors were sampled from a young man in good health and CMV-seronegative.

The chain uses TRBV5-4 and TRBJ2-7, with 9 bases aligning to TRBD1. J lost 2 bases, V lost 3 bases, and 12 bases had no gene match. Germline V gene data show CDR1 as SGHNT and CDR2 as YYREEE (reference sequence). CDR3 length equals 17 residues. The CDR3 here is CASSSPDLRQGAYEQYF. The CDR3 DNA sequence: TGTGCCAGCAGCTCACCAGACCTGAGACAGGGGGCCTACGAGCAGTACTTC.

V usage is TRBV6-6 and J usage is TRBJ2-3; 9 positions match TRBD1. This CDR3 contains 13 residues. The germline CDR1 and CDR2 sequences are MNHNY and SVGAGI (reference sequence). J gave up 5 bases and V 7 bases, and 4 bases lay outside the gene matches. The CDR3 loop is CASTLTGGDTQYF. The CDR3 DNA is TGTGCCAGCACCTTGACAGGGGGAGATACGCAGTATTTT.

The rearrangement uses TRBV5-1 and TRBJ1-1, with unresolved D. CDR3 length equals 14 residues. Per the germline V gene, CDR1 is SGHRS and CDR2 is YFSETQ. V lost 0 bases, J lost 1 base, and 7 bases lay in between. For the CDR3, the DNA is TGCGCCAGCAGCTTGGCTGTCGGGAACACTGAAGCTTTCTTT. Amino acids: CASSLAVGNTEAFF.

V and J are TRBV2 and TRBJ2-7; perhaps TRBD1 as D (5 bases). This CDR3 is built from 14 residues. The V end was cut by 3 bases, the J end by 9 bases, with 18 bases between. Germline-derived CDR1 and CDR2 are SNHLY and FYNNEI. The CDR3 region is CASSDQATGSRQYF. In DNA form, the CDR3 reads TGTGCCAGCAGTGACCAGGCAACAGGCTCAAGGCAGTACTTC.